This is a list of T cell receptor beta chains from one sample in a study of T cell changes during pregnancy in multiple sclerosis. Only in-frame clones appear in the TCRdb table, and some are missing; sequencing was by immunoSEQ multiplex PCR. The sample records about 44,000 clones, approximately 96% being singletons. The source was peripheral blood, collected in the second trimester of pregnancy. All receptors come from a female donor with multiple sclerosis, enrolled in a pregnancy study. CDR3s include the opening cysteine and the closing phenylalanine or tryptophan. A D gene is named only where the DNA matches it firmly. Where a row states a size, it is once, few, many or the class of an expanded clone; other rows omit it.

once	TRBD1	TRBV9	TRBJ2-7	CASSVTGTDRFDEQYF	TGTGCCAGCAGCGTAACTGGGACAGACCGGTTCGACGAGCAGTACTTC
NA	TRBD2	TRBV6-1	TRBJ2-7	CASSNSAGTYEQYF	TGTGCCAGCAGTAACTCAGCGGGGACGTACGAGCAGTACTTC
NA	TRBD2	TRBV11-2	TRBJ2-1	CASSRLAGEIDEQFF	TGTGCCAGCAGTCGACTAGCGGGAGAGATCGATGAGCAGTTCTTC
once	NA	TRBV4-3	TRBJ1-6	CASSRTRDYNSPLHF	TGCGCCAGCAGCCGAACCCGGGACTACAATTCACCCCTCCACTTT
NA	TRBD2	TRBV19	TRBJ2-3	CASSAKRLAGATDTQYF	TGTGCCAGTAGTGCCAAGAGGCTAGCGGGGGCCACAGATACGCAGTATTTT
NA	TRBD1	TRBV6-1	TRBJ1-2	CASSVGGGYTF	TGTGCCAGCAGTGTAGGGGGCGGCTACACCTTC
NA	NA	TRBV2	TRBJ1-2	CASRYLSYALGDGYTF	TGTGCCAGCAGATACCTTAGTTACGCCTTGGGAGATGGCTACACCTTC
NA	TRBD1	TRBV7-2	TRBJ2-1	CASSHTGALHNEQFF	TGTGCCAGCAGCCATACAGGGGCTCTCCACAATGAGCAGTTCTTC
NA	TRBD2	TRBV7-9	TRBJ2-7	CASSTTLRYSGSYRPEQYF	TGTGCCAGCAGCACCACCCTAAGATACAGCGGGAGTTATCGTCCCGAGCAGTACTTC
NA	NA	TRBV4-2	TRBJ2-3	CASSQDLGGHTDTQYF	TGTGCCAGCAGCCAAGATCTAGGCGGCCACACAGATACGCAGTATTTT
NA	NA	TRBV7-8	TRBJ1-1	CASSLSLTANTEAFF	TGTGCCAGCAGCTTGAGTCTAACAGCGAACACTGAAGCTTTCTTT
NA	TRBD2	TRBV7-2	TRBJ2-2	CASRVDRDYFTGELFF	TGTGCCAGCAGAGTCGACCGGGACTACTTTACCGGGGAGCTGTTTTTT
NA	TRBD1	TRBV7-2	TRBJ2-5	CASSQGQGSKTQYF	TGTGCCAGCAGCCAGGGACAGGGGTCCAAGACCCAGTACTTC
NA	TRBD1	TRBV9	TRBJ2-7	CASSVGTGGSYEQYF	TGTGCCAGCAGCGTAGGGACAGGGGGCTCTTACGAGCAGTACTTC
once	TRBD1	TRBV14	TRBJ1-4	CASSRGQGVFEKLFF	TGTGCCAGCAGCCGGGGACAGGGGGTTTTTGAAAAACTGTTTTTT
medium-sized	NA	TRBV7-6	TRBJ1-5	CASSLASPGGSGPQHF	TGTGCCAGCAGCTTAGCTAGTCCGGGTGGCAGTGGGCCCCAGCATTTT
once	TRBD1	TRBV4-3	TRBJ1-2	CASSQEGQGAGNYGYTF	TGCGCCAGCAGCCAAGAGGGACAGGGGGCGGGAAACTATGGCTACACCTTC